The 17 T cell receptor beta chains presented below share a single source sample, sequenced in a study of early T cells in non-severe SARS-CoV-2 infection. TCRdb reanalysed the 5' RACE reads using MiXCR and keeps one entry per CDR3 protein. The table records 70,000 or so distinct CDR3 sequences, 10% of them present only once. The source material was whole blood, sampled at baseline. The receptors stem from an adult who was a healthcare worker with PCR-confirmed SARS-CoV-2 infection or an uninfected control (not recorded which).

J is TRBJ1-1 and V is TRBV5-1; perhaps TRBD1 as D (5 bases). The CDR3 loop spans 13 amino acids. V lost 4 bases, J lost 1 base, and 8 bases lay in between. The germline V gene has CDR1 SGHRS and CDR2 YFSETQ. The CDR3 loop reads CASSTGQNTEAFF. The CDR3 region has the DNA TGCGCCAGCAGCACCGGACAGAACACTGAAGCTTTCTTT. The variable domain in full, completed from reference TRBV5-1 and TRBJ1-1, reads KAGVTQTPRYLIKTRGQQVTLSCSPISGHRSVSWYQQTPGQGLQFLFEYFSETQRNKGNFPGRFSGRQFSNSRSEMNVSTLELGDSALYLCASSTGQNTEAFFGQGTRLTVV.

This clonotype was found a few times. This chain links TRBV27 with TRBJ2-7, with D perhaps matching TRBD2 (6 bases). The ends were cut back, 2 bases at V and 3 bases at J, with 14 bases in the middle. Germline lookup yields CDR1 MNHEY and CDR2 SMNVEV (reference sequence). CDR3 size: 15 residues. As DNA, the CDR3 is TGTGCCAGCAGTTTAGGTAGCGGAGGGAGCTACGAGCAGTACTTC. This translates into CASSLGSGGSYEQYF.

This sequence joins TRBV2 and TRBJ2-3; 7 bases fit TRBD2. This CDR3 region has 15 residues. V lost 7 bases to trimming and J lost 1 base; unmatched junction nucleotides: 8. Germline lookup yields CDR1 SNHLY and CDR2 FYNNEI. This chain's CDR3 is CASIGRGVRTDTQYF. Here the CDR3 DNA reads TGTGCCAGCATTGGACGGGGGGTCCGCACAGATACGCAGTATTTT.

The gene calls are TRBV30 and TRBJ2-7; D gene uncertain. The V gene's germline CDR1 is GTSNPN and CDR2 SVGIG (reference sequence). Trimming cost V 0 bases and J 7 bases, with 13 bases left between them. The CDR3 loop spans 13 amino acids. CDR3 DNA sequence: TGTGCCTGGAGTGTAATTACCCATCGGGAGCAGTACTTC. This gives the protein CAWSVITHREQYF.

This clonotype has only a few counts. The V and J genes are TRBV13 and TRBJ1-6; 8 nucleotides line up with TRBD1. After removal of 5 bases from V and 3 bases from J, the junction contained 6 bases not matched to a gene. Germline CDR1 and CDR2: PRHDT and FYEKMQ (reference sequence). The CDR3 loop spans 16 amino acids. CDR3: CASSISGGGYNSPLHF. The CDR3 nucleotides are TGTGCCAGCAGCATTTCAGGGGGCGGCTATAATTCACCCCTCCACTTT. Supplemented by reference TRBV13 and TRBJ1-6, the full variable domain reads AAGVIQSPRHLIKEKRETATLKCYPIPRHDTVYWYQQGPGQDPQFLISFYEKMQSDKGSIPDRFSAQQFSDYHSELNMSSLELGDSALYFCASSISGGGYNSPLHFGNGTRLTVT.

This clonotype was observed at least ten times. As DNA, the CDR3 is TGTGCCAGCAGCAACACAGGCACATACAATGAGCAGTTCTTC. This sequence encodes CASSNTGTYNEQFF. The chain recombines TRBV11-2 with TRBJ2-1, with D possibly matching TRBD1 (5 bases). The germline CDR1 and CDR2 sequences are SGHAT and FQNNGV. V lost 5 bases and J lost 4, with 12 bases in between. The CDR3 covers 14 residues.

The chain is built from TRBV20-1 and TRBJ1-1; 9 bases match TRBD1. This CDR3 comprises 14 residues. V trimming: 3 bases; J trimming: 6 bases; junction bases outside the gene matches: 8. CDR1 DFQATT and CDR2 SNEGSKA come from the germline V gene (reference sequence). CDR3 protein: CSARFRDRAPEAFF. The DNA for the CDR3 is TGCAGTGCTAGGTTCCGGGACAGGGCGCCTGAAGCTTTCTTT.

The rearrangement joins TRBV18 to TRBJ2-4, with D possibly TRBD2 on 6 matching bases. Per germline, CDR1 KGHSH and CDR2 LQKENI. Trimming pared 2 bases from V and 7 bases from J, leaving 12 bases between. The CDR3 is made up of 14 amino acids. This CDR3 reads CASSPGGGPNIQYF. As DNA, the CDR3 is TGTGCCAGCTCACCAGGAGGAGGGCCCAACATTCAGTACTTC.

This clonotype was detected ten times or more. The CDR3 bases are TGTGCCAGCAGCTTAACAGGACAGGCCAAAGGGGCCAACGTCCTGACTTTC. This sequence encodes CASSLTGQAKGANVLTF. The chain joins TRBV7-3 to TRBJ2-6, with 7 bases aligning to TRBD1. The CDR3 is 17 residues long. Germline CDR1 and CDR2: SGHTA and FQGTGA. Losses at the gene ends were 0 bases for V and 4 bases for J; bases not matched to a gene: 6.

This clonotype has more than one count but fewer than ten. The rearrangement links TRBV7-2 to TRBJ2-7; no firm D call. Per germline, CDR1 SGHTA and CDR2 FQGNSA. Trimming stripped 7 bases from V and 2 bases from J, with 15 bases between. The CDR3 has 14 residues. In nucleotides, the CDR3 is TGTGCCAGCACCCTTCTCCCTGAAACCTACGAGCAGTACTTC. Residues: CASTLLPETYEQYF.

This clonotype was recorded at least ten times. V gene TRBV6-6 combines with J gene TRBJ2-2; perhaps TRBD2 as D (6 bases). Trimming shortened V by 6 bases and J by 6 bases, and 11 bases separated the two germline ends. Germline assignment: CDR1 MNHNY and CDR2 SVGAGI (reference sequence). This CDR3 spans 13 amino acids. In DNA form, the CDR3 reads TGTGCCAGCAGACAAGGAGGGGCCGGGGAGCTGTTTTTT. It specifies CASRQGGAGELFF.

V is TRBV5-1 and J is TRBJ1-2, with 9 nucleotides matching TRBD1. V shed 5 bases, J shed 2 bases, and the junction held 10 bases outside the gene matches. Germline-derived CDR1 and CDR2 are SGHRS and YFSETQ. This CDR3 contains 16 residues. The CDR3 protein is CASSRATGGDNYGYTF. The CDR3 nucleotides read TGCGCCAGCAGTCGGGCGACAGGGGGAGACAACTATGGCTACACCTTC.

V is TRBV11-2 and J is TRBJ2-1, with TRBD2 identical over 8 bases. The trim removed 5 bases at V and 4 bases at J, leaving 4 bases unmatched. Germline assignment: CDR1 SGHAT and CDR2 FQNNGV. The CDR3 runs 14 residues. The CDR3 here is CASSASGPYNEQFF. The CDR3 nucleotides are TGTGCCAGCAGCGCTAGCGGGCCTTACAATGAGCAGTTCTTC.

This clonotype occurred many times. V and J are TRBV3-1 and TRBJ1-5; D is uncertain. The germline V gene has CDR1 LGHDT and CDR2 YNNKEL (reference sequence). The germline V and J ends were trimmed by 1 base and 13 bases, with 14 bases remaining between them. The length of the CDR3 is 13 residues. CDR3 DNA: TGTGCCAGCAGCCAAGGAGATAAAGGGTCTCAGCATTTT. Protein sequence: CASSQGDKGSQHF.

The table lists this clonotype with many counts. The V gene is TRBV4-1, the J gene TRBJ2-1; maybe TRBD2 (6 bases). Germline V gene lookup returns CDR1 MGHRA and CDR2 YSYEKL. This CDR3 region has 15 residues. V shed 3 bases and J shed 5 bases, with 14 bases lying between them. The CDR3: CASSHRLGGDNEQFF. The CDR3 DNA reads TGCGCCAGCAGCCATCGACTAGGAGGGGACAATGAGCAGTTCTTC.

This rearrangement joins TRBV6-5 to TRBJ2-3; D remains unclear. This CDR3 spans 15 amino acids. The V end was cut by 5 bases, the J end by 4 bases, with 16 bases between. Germline loops: CDR1 MNHEY, CDR2 SVGAGI. CDR3 nucleotide sequence: TGTGCCAGCAGTCCATACGGACCTAGAGCAGATACGCAGTATTTT. It translates to CASSPYGPRADTQYF.

At least ten counts were recorded for this clonotype. V gene TRBV12-3 or TRBV12-4 combines with J gene TRBJ1-3; possible D gene TRBD1, 5 bases. Trimming pared 6 bases from V and 0 bases from J, leaving 12 bases between. This CDR3 is built from 15 residues. The CDR3 spells CASRIQAISGNTIYF. Written as DNA, the CDR3 is TGTGCCAGCAGAATACAGGCCATCTCTGGAAACACCATATATTTT.